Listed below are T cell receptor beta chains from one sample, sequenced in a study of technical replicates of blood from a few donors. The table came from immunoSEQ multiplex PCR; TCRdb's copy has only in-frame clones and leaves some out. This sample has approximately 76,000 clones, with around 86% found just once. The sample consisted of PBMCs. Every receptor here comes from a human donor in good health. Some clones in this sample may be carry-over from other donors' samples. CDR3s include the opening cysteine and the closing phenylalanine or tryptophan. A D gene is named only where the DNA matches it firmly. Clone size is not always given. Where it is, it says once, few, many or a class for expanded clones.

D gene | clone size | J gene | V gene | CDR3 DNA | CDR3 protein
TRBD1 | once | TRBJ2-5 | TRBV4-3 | TGCGCCAGCAGCCAAGAACGGACAGGATGGGAGACCCAGTACTTC | CASSQERTGWETQYF
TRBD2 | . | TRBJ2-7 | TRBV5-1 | TGCGCCAGCAGCTTGGGGGCTAGCGGGTCCTCCTACGAGCAGTACTTC | CASSLGASGSSYEQYF
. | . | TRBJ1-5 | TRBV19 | TGTGCCAGTAGTACCACTCCGGGGGTTAATCAGCCCCAGCATTTT | CASSTTPGVNQPQHF
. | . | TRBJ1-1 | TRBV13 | TGTGCCAGCACCTGGGGCCTGAACACTGAAGCTTTCTTT | CASTWGLNTEAFF
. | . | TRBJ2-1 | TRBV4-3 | TGCGCCAGCAGCCGGAGGGAAAATAGGGGCAATGAGCAGTTCTTC | CASSRRENRGNEQFF
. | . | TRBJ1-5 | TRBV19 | TGTGCCAGTAGTACCCTCAGGGTTAATAGCAATCAGCCCCAGCATTTT | CASSTLRVNSNQPQHF
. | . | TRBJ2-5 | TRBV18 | TGTGCCAGCTCACCAAGTCTGGACCCGAGACGGGGAGAGACCCAGTACTTC | CASSPSLDPRRGETQYF
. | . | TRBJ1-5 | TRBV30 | TGTGCCTGGAGTCCGGGGGAGGGTCAGCCCCAGCATTTT | CAWSPGEGQPQHF
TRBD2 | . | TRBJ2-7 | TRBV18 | TGTGCCAGCTCACCCGGACTAGCGGGAGTTGGGGCGGGCGAGCAGTACTTC | CASSPGLAGVGAGEQYF
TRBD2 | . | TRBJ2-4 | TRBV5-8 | TGTGCCAGCAGCTTGGGTACTAGCGGTGACAACATTCAGTACTTC | CASSLGTSGDNIQYF
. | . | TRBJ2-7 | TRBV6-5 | TGTGCCAGCAGTTCCCCAGGCGTCTACGAGCAGTACTTC | CASSSPGVYEQYF
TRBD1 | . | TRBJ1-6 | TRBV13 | TGTGCCAGCAGCTTATTCGACAGGGATAATTCACCCCTCCACTTT | CASSLFDRDNSPLHF
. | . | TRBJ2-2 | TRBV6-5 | TGTGCCAGCAGAGTGGGGCGAGTAGGGACCGGGGAGCTGTTTTTT | CASRVGRVGTGELFF
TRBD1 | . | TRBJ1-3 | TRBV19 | TGTGCCAGTAGTACGACAGGGGGCGGAAACACCATATATTTT | CASSTTGGGNTIYF
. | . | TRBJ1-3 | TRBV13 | TGTGCCAGCAGCTTAGGGGCAGGGTCTGGAAACACCATATATTTT | CASSLGAGSGNTIYF
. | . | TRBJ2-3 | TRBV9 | TGTGCCAGCAGCCGTGACAACCCCACAGATACGCAGTATTTT | CASSRDNPTDTQYF
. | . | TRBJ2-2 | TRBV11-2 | TGTGCCAGCAGCTTGGGGGCGGAGAACACCGGGGAGCTGTTTTTT | CASSLGAENTGELFF
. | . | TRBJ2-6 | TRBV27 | TGTGCCAGCAGTTCGAAGACAGACCTTTCTTACTCTGGGGCCAACGTCCTGACTTTC | CASSSKTDLSYSGANVLTF